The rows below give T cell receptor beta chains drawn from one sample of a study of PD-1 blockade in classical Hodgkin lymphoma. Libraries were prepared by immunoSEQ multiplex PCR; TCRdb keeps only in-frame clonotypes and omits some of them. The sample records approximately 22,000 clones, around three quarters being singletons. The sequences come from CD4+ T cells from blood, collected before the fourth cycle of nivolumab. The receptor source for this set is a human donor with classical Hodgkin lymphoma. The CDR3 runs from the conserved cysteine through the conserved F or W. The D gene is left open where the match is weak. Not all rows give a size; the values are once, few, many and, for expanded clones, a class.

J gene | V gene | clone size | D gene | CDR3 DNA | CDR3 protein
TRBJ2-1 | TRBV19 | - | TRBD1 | TGTGCCAGTAGAGTATCTAAGGACAGGGGGGTTTACAATGAGCAGTTCTTC | CASRVSKDRGVYNEQFF
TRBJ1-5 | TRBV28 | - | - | TGTGCCAGCAGTTTTCTCAGGGCTCAGCCCCAGCATTTT | CASSFLRAQPQHF
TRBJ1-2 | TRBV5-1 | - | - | TGCGCCAGCAGCTTGGGGGTCGACTATGGCTACACCTTC | CASSLGVDYGYTF
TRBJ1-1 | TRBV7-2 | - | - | TGTGCCAGCAGCCCTGTTGTGGGCGGGTCAGCTTTCTTT | CASSPVVGGSAFF
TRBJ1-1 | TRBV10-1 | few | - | TGCGCCAGCAGTAACCCAGGGAAGGGCACTGAAGCTTTCTTT | CASSNPGKGTEAFF
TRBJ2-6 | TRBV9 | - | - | TGTGCCAGCAGCGTAGATGTGGTGACCGGGGCCAACGTCCTGACTTTC | CASSVDVVTGANVLTF
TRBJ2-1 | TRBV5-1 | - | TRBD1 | TGCGCCAGCAGCTTGAAGGGACAGGGGAATGAGCAGTTCTTC | CASSLKGQGNEQFF
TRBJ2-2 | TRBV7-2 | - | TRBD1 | TGTGCCAGCACCGCCGGGACAGCGAACACCGGGGAGCTGTTTTTT | CASTAGTANTGELFF
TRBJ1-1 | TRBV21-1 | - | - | TGTGCCAGCAGCGGGGGAAAGACAGGGGATCGGACTGAAGCTTTCTTT | CASSGGKTGDRTEAFF
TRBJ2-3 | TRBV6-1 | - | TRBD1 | TGTGCCAGCAGTGGACAGGGGACGGTTCGTAGCACAGATACGCAGTATTTT | CASSGQGTVRSTDTQYF
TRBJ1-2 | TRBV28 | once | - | TGTGCCACCACCGAAGGGGGTGATAACTATGGCTACACCTTC | CATTEGGDNYGYTF
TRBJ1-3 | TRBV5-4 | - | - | TGTGCCAGCAGCCTTACAACAGGGACCACTGGAAACACCATATATTTT | CASSLTTGTTGNTIYF
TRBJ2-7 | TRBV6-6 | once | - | TGTGCCAGCAGGGAAGTCTACGAGCAGTACTTC | CASREVYEQYF
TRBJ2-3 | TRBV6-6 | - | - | TGTGCCAGCAGTTCAACCGGGACTCGCCTCACAGATACGCAGTATTTT | CASSSTGTRLTDTQYF
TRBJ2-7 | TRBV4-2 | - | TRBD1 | TGTGCCAGCAGCCAACCCCGGGACAGCTCCTACGAGCAGTACTTC | CASSQPRDSSYEQYF
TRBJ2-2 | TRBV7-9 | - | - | TGTGCCAGCAGCTTGGAGCTTACCAGAACCGCGAACACCGGGGAGCTGTTTTTT | CASSLELTRTANTGELFF
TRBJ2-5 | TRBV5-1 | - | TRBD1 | TGCGCCAGCAGCCCAGGGGGCCTAGAGACCCAGTACTTC | CASSPGGLETQYF
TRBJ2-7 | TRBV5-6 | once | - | TGTGCCAGCAGCTTGTATGACAGGTCCCTCTACGAGCAGTACTTC | CASSLYDRSLYEQYF
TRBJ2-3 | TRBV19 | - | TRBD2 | TGTGCCAGTACCTCTAGCGGGACAGATACGCAGTATTTT | CASTSSGTDTQYF
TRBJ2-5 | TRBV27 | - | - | TGTGCCAGCAGTTTACGCTCGGTCTACCAAGAGACCCAGTACTTC | CASSLRSVYQETQYF
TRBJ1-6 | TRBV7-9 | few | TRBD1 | TGTGCCAGCAGCTCAGGGGGGACAGCTAGGGATAATTCACCCCTCCACTTT | CASSSGGTARDNSPLHF
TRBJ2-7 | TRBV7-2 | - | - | TGTGCCAGCAGCTTAAAGCAGGGTGGGGTATACGAGCAGTACTTC | CASSLKQGGVYEQYF
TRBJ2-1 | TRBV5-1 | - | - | TGCGCCAGCAACTTTGACCGGGAAAAGGAGTTCTTC | CASNFDREKEFF
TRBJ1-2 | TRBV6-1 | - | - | TGTGCCAGCAGTGAATTTGAAGGGAACTATGGCTACACCTTC | CASSEFEGNYGYTF
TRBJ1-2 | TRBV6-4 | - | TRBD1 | TGTGCCAGCAGTGTCTCCGGGACAGGGGGCTACTATGGCTACACCTTC | CASSVSGTGGYYGYTF
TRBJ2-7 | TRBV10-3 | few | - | TGTGCCATCAGTGAGCCGCAGAGAGTTAGCTCCTACGAGCAGTACTTC | CAISEPQRVSSYEQYF
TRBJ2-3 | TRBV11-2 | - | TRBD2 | TGTGCCAGCAGCTTAGGGACTAGCGGGAGAACGAGGCAGTATTTT | CASSLGTSGRTRQYF
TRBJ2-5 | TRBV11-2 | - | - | TGTGCCAGCAGCCCGGGACTTACAGGGGAGACCCAGTACTTC | CASSPGLTGETQYF
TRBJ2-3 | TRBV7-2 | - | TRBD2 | TGTGCCAGCAGCCGCCGGACTAGCGGGGACACAGATACGCAGTATTTT | CASSRRTSGDTDTQYF
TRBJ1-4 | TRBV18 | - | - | TGTGCCAGCTCACCCTACGGGGGGGAAACTAATGAAAAACTGTTTTTT | CASSPYGGETNEKLFF
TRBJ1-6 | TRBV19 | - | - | TGTGCCAGTAGTATAAGGGAAGGGTTTTCACCCCTCCACTTT | CASSIREGFSPLHF
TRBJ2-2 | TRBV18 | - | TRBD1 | TGTGCCAGCTCTCTTCTTGACAGGGGAACGACCGGGGAGCTGTTTTTT | CASSLLDRGTTGELFF
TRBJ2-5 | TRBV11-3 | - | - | TGTGCCAGCAGCTCGCGGGCAGGGGGGCAGTACTTC | CASSSRAGGQYF
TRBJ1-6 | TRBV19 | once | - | TGTGCCAGTAGTATAGGTGGAGTCTATAATTCACCCCTCCACTTT | CASSIGGVYNSPLHF
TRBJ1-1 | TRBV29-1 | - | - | TGCAGCGTTGAAGATTGGAGTAGGAACACTGAAGCTTTCTTT | CSVEDWSRNTEAFF
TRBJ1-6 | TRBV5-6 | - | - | TGTGCCAGCAGCGCCAAGGGGACCCCAGAAGGTTCACCCCTCCACTTT | CASSAKGTPEGSPLHF
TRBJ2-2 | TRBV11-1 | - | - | TGTGCCAGCAGCGAGACGCCCAATGGGGTAGGGGGAGTCGGGGAGCTGTTTTTT | CASSETPNGVGGVGELFF
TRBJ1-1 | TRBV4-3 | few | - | TGCGCCAGCAGCCAAGATAACGGGGGTAGGAACACTGAAGCTTTCTTT | CASSQDNGGRNTEAFF
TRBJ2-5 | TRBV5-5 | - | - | TGTGCCAGCAGCCTTCCGAGGCAGCGGGAGACCCAGTACTTC | CASSLPRQRETQYF
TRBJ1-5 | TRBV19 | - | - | TGTGCCAGTAGTATAGAGGGAAGGAGCAATCAGCCCCAGCATTTT | CASSIEGRSNQPQHF
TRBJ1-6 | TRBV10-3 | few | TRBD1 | TGTGCCATCAGTAAAGGACAGGGAGGGAGCTCCTATAATTCACCCCTCCACTTT | CAISKGQGGSSYNSPLHF
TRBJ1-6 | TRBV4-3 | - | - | TGCGCCAGCAGCCAAGATAGGCGTGGGGGGAATTCACCCCTCCACTTT | CASSQDRRGGNSPLHF
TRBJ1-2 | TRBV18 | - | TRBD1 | TGTGCCAGCTCACCACTGCCGGGACAGGGCCTTAACTATGGCTACACCTTC | CASSPLPGQGLNYGYTF
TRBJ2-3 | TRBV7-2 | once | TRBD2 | TGTGCCAGCAGCAGGACTAGAAGCACAGATACGCAGTATTTT | CASSRTRSTDTQYF
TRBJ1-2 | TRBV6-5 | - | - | TGTGCCAGCAAGGTCGGCCCGTATGGCTACACCTTC | CASKVGPYGYTF
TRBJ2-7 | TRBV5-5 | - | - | TGTGCCAGCAGCTTTCCTGGGGGAATCGACGAGCAGTACTTC | CASSFPGGIDEQYF
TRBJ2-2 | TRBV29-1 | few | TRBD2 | TGCAGCGTATTTAGCGGGGCGAACACCGGGGAGCTGTTTTTT | CSVFSGANTGELFF
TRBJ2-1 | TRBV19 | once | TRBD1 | TGTGCCAGTAGTGAACAGGGGTTTGAGCAGTTCTTC | CASSEQGFEQFF
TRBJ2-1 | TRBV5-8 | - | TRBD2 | TGTGCCAGCAGCTTGGCTGTAAAGGTGGGACTACTGGTTGAGCAGTTCTTC | CASSLAVKVGLLVEQFF
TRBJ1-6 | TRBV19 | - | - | TGTGCCAGTATTGGGGGAACAGGGTCCATGGATTCACCCCTCCACTTT | CASIGGTGSMDSPLHF
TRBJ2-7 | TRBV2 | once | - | TGTGCCAGCAGTTCTGGGAAGAGCTCCTACGAGCAGTACTTC | CASSSGKSSYEQYF
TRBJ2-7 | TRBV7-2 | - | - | TGTGCCAGCAGTCAACAGGGACTTCTGGCCTACGAGCAGTACTTC | CASSQQGLLAYEQYF
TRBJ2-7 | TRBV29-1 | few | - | TGCAGCGTTGTAGAAGGCGGCGGTCCCAAGCAGTACTTC | CSVVEGGGPKQYF
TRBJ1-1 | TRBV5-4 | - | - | TGTGCCAGCAGCTTGGAACCTGGGAACACTGAAGCTTTCTTT | CASSLEPGNTEAFF
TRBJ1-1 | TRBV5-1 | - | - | TGCGCCAGCAGCCCCGGACCTTTAGGGAGCACTGAAGCTTTCTTT | CASSPGPLGSTEAFF
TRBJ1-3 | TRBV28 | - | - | TGTGCCAGCAGTTCAATGCGGGGTCCTTCTGGAAACACCATATATTTT | CASSSMRGPSGNTIYF